A single sample gave rise to the 3 T cell receptor beta chains below, sequenced in a study of CD8+ T cells in alopecia areata. RNA, once extracted, was reverse transcribed into cDNA for use as the sequencing template. Sequenced by immunoSEQ multiplex PCR; TCRdb stores in-frame clones only, minus some. Of 120,000 to 150,000 clones listed, about 86% were seen once; the top ten hold about 12%. This sample's treatment: oral pan-JAK inhibitor, 5-10 mg twice daily. The sample in question was CD8+ T cells sorted from blood, obtained at week 4, from a patient treated with tofacitinib. All receptors derive from a human donor with alopecia areata.

The genes are TRBV13 and TRBJ2-1; 10 bases map to TRBD1. Unmatched junction bases numbered 2, after V lost 6 bases and J lost 6 bases. CDR1 is PRHDT, CDR2 FYEKMQ, per germline (reference sequence). CDR3 length: 13 amino acids. The CDR3 protein is CASRDRGGNEQFF. As DNA, the CDR3 is TGTGCCAGCAGGGACAGGGGGGGCAATGAGCAGTTCTTC.

This clone was picked up one time. The J gene is TRBJ2-2, the V gene TRBV7-3, with TRBD1 as a possible D gene (6 bases). CDR1 is SGHTA, CDR2 FQGTGA, per germline. Trimming stripped 1 base from V and 1 base from J, with 7 bases between. The CDR3 is 15 residues long. CDR3 coding DNA: TGTGCCAGCAGCTTAATGGGACAGAACACCGGGGAGCTGTTTTTT. Protein sequence: CASSLMGQNTGELFF.

The genes are TRBV6-5 and TRBJ2-1; D gene ambiguous. Germline CDR1 and CDR2: MNHEY and SVGAGI. This CDR3 has 15 residues. V was cut by 4 bases and J by 0 bases, with 10 bases left in between. CDR3 coding DNA: TGTGCCAGCAGTTCCCAAGACTCCTCCTACAATGAGCAGTTCTTC. It encodes CASSSQDSSYNEQFF.